This paragraph covers one TCR beta chain sequence. The sample is drawn from a study of blood T cell repertoires in COVID-19. Overall study: Specimens from acute and convalescent COVID-19 originated in the United States, Italy and Spain. Nucleic acid was either cDNA or gDNA, and it came from T cells, B-cell-depleted T cells, or PBMCs.

Germline assignment: CDR1 MDHEN and CDR2 SYDVKM. V lost 3 bases and J lost 3; bases outside the gene matches: 6. The CDR3 consists of 16 residues. Sequencing used immunoSEQ multiplex PCR; TCRdb keeps in-frame clones, though not all of them. This table holds some 490,000 clones, 70% to 90% found once. Source material: peripheral blood. The sequence was obtained from a human donor in a cohort sampled during active COVID-19. The V call is TRBV28, the J call TRBJ2-2; TRBD1 matches at 8 bases. This CDR3 reads CASSFAVTGDTGELFF. The CDR3 region has the DNA TGTGCCAGCAGTTTCGCTGTGACAGGGGACACCGGGGAGCTGTTTTTT.